These 26 T cell receptor beta chains came from one sample sequenced in a study of read filtering for tumor transcriptome and immune sequencing. From roughly 0.4 ug of RNA, a library with molecular barcoded alpha/delta and beta/gamma adaptors was made. From the reads, TCRdb called clonotypes with MiXCR, one entry per CDR3 protein. The sample has about 63,000 distinct CDR3 sequences, 11% to 15% seen once. The sequenced sample consisted of a population of CD138-negative cells sorted from bone marrow. The receptors come from a donor aged 40 or older with multiple myeloma.

The sample holds a few counts of this clonotype. The likely explanation is a read error, given a far larger clone one base away. The chain has TRBV20-1 and TRBJ2-1; the match to TRBD2 covers 8 bases. This CDR3 has 15 amino acids. Germline V gives CDR1 DFQATT, CDR2 SNEGSKA (reference sequence). The V gene end was trimmed by 5 bases and the J gene end by 13 bases; junction bases not matched to a gene: 19. The CDR3 DNA is TGCAGTGCTGCGGGGGATAGCGGGACTCAAGAGACCCAGTTCTTC. Protein product: CSAAGDSGTQETQFF.

The table lists this clonotype with a few counts. The rearrangement uses TRBV5-1 and TRBJ2-3; no reliable D call. V lost 4 bases, J lost 4 bases, and 13 bases lay in between. This CDR3 is built from 14 residues. Germline lookup yields CDR1 SGHRS and CDR2 YFSETQ. CDR3 protein: CASSRLLPPDTQYF. CDR3 DNA sequence: TGCGCCAGCAGCCGGCTTCTACCACCAGATACGCAGTATTTT.

The chain has TRBV5-1 and TRBJ2-7; 9 nucleotides line up with TRBD2. V dropped 1 base and J dropped 3; count of bases not matched to a gene: 5. Germline CDR1 SGHRS, CDR2 YFSETQ. This CDR3 comprises 15 residues. The CDR3 region has the DNA TGCGCCAGCAGCTTGTTAGCGGGAGTGAGCTACGAGCAGTACTTC. This gives the protein CASSLLAGVSYEQYF.

There are many counts of this clonotype. The chain is built from TRBV27 and TRBJ2-1; 11 bases line up with TRBD2. Germline trimming cut 6 bases from V and 12 bases from J; bases unmatched to any gene: 4. The germline CDR1 and CDR2 sequences are MNHEY and SMNVEV (reference sequence). This CDR3 spans 12 amino acids. This CDR3 reads CASRVAGGPQFF. The DNA of the CDR3 is TGTGCCAGCAGAGTAGCGGGAGGGCCGCAGTTCTTC.

Many counts were recorded for this clonotype. V and J are TRBV12-5 and TRBJ1-1; D is possibly TRBD1 (6 bases). The V end lost 2 bases, the J end lost 2 bases, and 18 bases lay between the germline ends. Germline-derived CDR1 and CDR2 are LGHNT and FRNRAP. The CDR3 consists of 17 residues. This CDR3 is CASGLSTTAQGNTEAFF. CDR3 nucleotides: TGTGCTAGTGGTTTGTCAACCACCGCACAGGGTAACACTGAAGCTTTCTTT.

A note on this clonotype: A much larger clone sits a single nucleotide away, making a read error possible. V is TRBV28 and J is TRBJ2-3; 7 bases are a match to TRBD2. CDR1 is MDHEN, CDR2 SYDVKM, per germline. V shed 7 bases and J 3 bases; nucleotides not matched to a gene: 10. The CDR3 totals 15 residues. CDR3 in DNA: TGTGCCAGCAATGGGCGGGAGAAAGTGACAGATACGCAGTATTTT. This translates into CASNGREKVTDTQYF.

In its sample, this clonotype was seen many times. The rearrangement uses TRBV11-3 and TRBJ2-4; 7 bases fit TRBD2. With V trimmed by 3 bases and J by 1 base, 9 bases remained unmatched. The CDR3 totals 17 residues. CDR1 SGHNT and CDR2 YENEEA come from the germline V gene. The CDR3 protein is CASSFDGRAVAKNIQYF. In nucleotides, the CDR3 is TGTGCCAGCAGCTTTGATGGGAGGGCCGTTGCCAAAAACATTCAGTACTTC.

This clonotype was detected many times. The gene calls are TRBV29-1 and TRBJ1-1; D remains ambiguous. The V gene lost 5 bases and the J gene lost 1 base, with 5 bases spanning the gap. The CDR3 loop spans 11 amino acids. Per the germline V gene, CDR1 is SQVTM and CDR2 is ANQGSEA. DNA for the CDR3: TGCAGCGTTCGAAGGAACACTGAAGCTTTCTTT. Amino acids: CSVRRNTEAFF.

This clonotype was counted many times. The V gene is TRBV7-2, the J gene TRBJ2-2; D is unresolved. Per germline, CDR1 SGHTA and CDR2 FQGNSA. V dropped 1 base and J dropped 3 bases, with 6 bases sitting between them. The CDR3 extends over 14 amino acids. CDR3: CASSLVGYTGELFF. In DNA form, the CDR3 reads TGTGCCAGCAGCTTAGTCGGTTACACCGGGGAGCTGTTTTTT.

This clonotype appeared many times. The rearrangement uses TRBV29-1 and TRBJ2-7; a weak D match, TRBD1 (6 bases). This CDR3 contains 15 residues. V lost 3 bases and J lost 0, with 15 bases in between. Germline V gene data show CDR1 as SQVTM and CDR2 as ANQGSEA. CDR3 DNA sequence: TGCAGCGTTGAGTCTTGGGGACACGTCTCCTACGAGCAGTACTTC. Amino acid sequence: CSVESWGHVSYEQYF.

This clonotype was picked up many times. The CDR3 sequence: CASSERGSPRETQYF. CDR3 coding DNA: TGTGCCAGCAGTGAACGTGGGTCCCCCCGAGAGACCCAGTACTTC. V and J are TRBV2 and TRBJ2-5; D gene unclear. The CDR3 contains 15 residues. Trimming pared 2 bases from V and 4 bases from J, leaving 14 bases between. Per the germline V gene, CDR1 is SNHLY and CDR2 is FYNNEI.

Note on this clonotype: A much larger clone lies one base from this, so it may be a read error. The rearrangement uses TRBV19 and TRBJ1-5, with D possibly TRBD1 on 6 matching bases. CDR1 LNHDA and CDR2 SQIVND come from the germline V gene (reference sequence). The V end was cut by 7 bases, the J end by 3 bases, with 16 bases between. The CDR3 is 15 amino acids. CDR3 sequence reads: CASKGGGSHNQPQHF. The CDR3 coding sequence is TGTGCCAGTAAAGGGGGGGGCAGCCACAATCAGCCCCAGCATTTT.

This clonotype appeared many times. At one end the junction does not follow the germline gene, possibly because of a read error. The chain has TRBV5-1 and TRBJ1-1, with unresolved D. Looked up from germline, CDR1 is SGHRS and CDR2 is YFSETQ. This CDR3 is built from 14 residues. The CDR3: CASSLGSGGTEAFF. DNA for the CDR3: TGCGCCAGCAGTTTGGGCTCTGGTGGCACTGAAGCTTTCTTT.

There are a few counts of this clonotype. A read error may explain this, as a much larger clone is one base away. The chain uses TRBV30 and TRBJ2-3; D is perhaps TRBD2 (5 bases). CDR1 and CDR2 (germline): GTSNPN, SVGIG (reference sequence). This CDR3 has 12 amino acids. Written as DNA, the CDR3 is TGTTCCTTTTCCCCGGGGTCAGATACGCAGTATTTT. This codes for CSFSPGSDTQYF.

This clonotype was detected ten times or more. The J gene is TRBJ2-2, the V gene TRBV7-2, with 9 bases matching TRBD2. The CDR3 sequence is 17 residues long. V dropped 4 bases and J dropped 2; count of bases not matched to a gene: 8. Germline V lookup: CDR1 SGHTA, CDR2 FQGNSA. The CDR3 bases are TGTGCCAGCAGCTCCCCTATAGCGGGAGTAAACACCGGGGAGCTGTTTTTT. Translating gives CASSSPIAGVNTGELFF.

Notes on this clonotype: Since a much larger clone is just one base distant, this may be a read error. The CDR3 DNA reads as TGTGTCAGCAGCGCCAACCCAGGAGACTATGGCTACACCTTC. It is translated as CVSSANPGDYGYTF. V and J are TRBV9 and TRBJ1-2; D gene uncertain. The germline V gene has CDR1 SGDLS and CDR2 YYNGEE. There are 14 residues in the CDR3. Supplemented by reference TRBV9 and TRBJ1-2, the full variable domain reads DSGVTQTPKHLITATGQRVTLRCSPRSGDLSVYWYQQSLDQGLQFLIQYYNGEERAKGNILERFSAQQFPDLHSELNLSSLELGDSALYFCVSSANPGDYGYTFGSGTRLTVV.

This clonotype occurred a few times. A much larger clone is a single base away; this may be a read error. This is likely a read error, given that the CDR3 carries no conserved phenylalanine or tryptophan at its end. This chain uses TRBV20-1 with TRBJ2-6, with D tentatively TRBD2 (5 bases). This CDR3 region has 16 residues. The V and J ends lost 0 bases and 0 bases respectively, with 9 bases between them. Germline-derived CDR1 and CDR2 are DFQATT and SNEGSKA (reference sequence). The CDR3 DNA is TGCAGTGCTAGAGATACTAGGCACTCTGGGGCCAACGTCCTGACTTAC. As protein: CSARDTRHSGANVLTY.

This clonotype has a count of ten or more. The CDR3 sequence is CSVESRLADVTYEQYF. CDR3 nucleotide sequence: TGCAGCGTTGAGTCCCGACTAGCGGATGTTACCTACGAGCAGTACTTC. The V gene is TRBV29-1, the J gene TRBJ2-7; 9 nucleotides match TRBD2. CDR1 SQVTM and CDR2 ANQGSEA come from the germline V gene. V trimming: 3 bases; J trimming: 2 bases; junction bases outside the gene matches: 11. The CDR3 has 16 amino acids.

This clonotype occurred a few times. Possible read error: a much larger clone is one base away. This chain joins TRBV12-5 and TRBJ2-2; D may be TRBD1 or TRBD2 (6 bases each). This CDR3 has 15 residues. Germline V CDR1 and CDR2: LGHNT, FRNRAP. As DNA, the CDR3 is TGTGCCAGCAGTTTCGCGCGGGACAACACCGGGGAGCTGCTTTTT. It encodes CASSFARDNTGELLF.

The chain recombines TRBV29-1 with TRBJ1-1; D is perhaps TRBD1 (5 bases). This CDR3 contains 12 residues. The V gene lost 3 bases and the J gene lost 6 bases, with 11 bases spanning the gap. Germline V CDR1 and CDR2: SQVTM, ANQGSEA. Here the CDR3 DNA reads TGCAGCGTTGATGGGGGACGGTCTGAAGCTTTCTTT. Translating it yields CSVDGGRSEAFF.

V usage is TRBV5-1 and J usage is TRBJ2-7, with 11 nucleotides matching TRBD1. Germline V CDR1 and CDR2: SGHRS, YFSETQ. Losses at the gene ends were 4 bases for V and 6 bases for J; bases not matched to a gene: 6. This CDR3 has 14 residues. CDR3 in amino acids: CASSEDRGHCEQYF. The CDR3 region has the DNA TGCGCCAGCAGCGAGGACAGGGGGCACTGCGAGCAGTACTTC.

The chain uses TRBV12-3 or TRBV12-4 and TRBJ2-7; no definite D call. The CDR3 is 16 amino acids. V was shortened by 4 bases and J by 3 bases, with 19 bases between the two germline ends. This chain's CDR3 is CASSYSTGGAHYEQYF. CDR3 nucleotides: TGTGCCAGCAGTTACTCAACTGGCGGAGCACACTACGAGCAGTACTTC.

This clonotype was found many times. This chain connects TRBV11-2 to TRBJ2-5; TRBD1 might be the D (6 bases). CDR1 is SGHAT, CDR2 FQNNGV, per germline. The CDR3 runs to 14 residues. Trimming left V 4 bases short and J 5 bases short, with 14 bases between. The CDR3 reads CASSSRRGWETQYF. In DNA form, the CDR3 reads TGTGCCAGCAGCTCCCGCAGGGGATGGGAGACCCAGTACTTC.

The table lists this clonotype with many counts. The V gene is TRBV20-1, the J gene TRBJ2-3; 9 positions match TRBD2. There are 13 residues in the CDR3. V lost 3 bases and J lost 5; bases outside the gene matches: 3. The germline V gene has CDR1 DFQATT and CDR2 SNEGSKA (reference sequence). The CDR3 DNA reads TGCAGTGCTAGGCGGGAGGGCTTAGATACGCAGTATTTT. This encodes CSARREGLDTQYF.

This clonotype was counted at least ten times. V gene TRBV29-1 combines with J gene TRBJ2-7; maybe TRBD2 (6 bases). The CDR3 extends over 13 amino acids. Per the germline V gene, CDR1 is SQVTM and CDR2 is ANQGSEA. With 6 bases removed from V and 2 bases from J, the gap between germline ends came to 14 bases. CDR3 bases: TGCAGCGTAGGAAGGGACTGGGCCTACGAGCAGTACTTC. Protein: CSVGRDWAYEQYF.

As to this clonotype: A read error may be the cause here, since a much bigger clone is one base away. This chain links TRBV5-1 with TRBJ1-5, with 8 bases matching TRBD1. V shed 4 bases, J shed 5 bases, and the junction held 5 bases outside the gene matches. Germline lookup yields CDR1 SGHRS and CDR2 YFSETQ. This CDR3 has 14 amino acids. The DNA for the CDR3 is TGCGCCAGCAGCGCCGGGACAGGCTATCAGCCCCAGCATTTT. Protein product: CASSAGTGYQPQHF.